This T cell receptor (beta chain) was identified during a study of T cells after yellow fever vaccination. At least ten counts were recorded for this clonotype. What it recognizes is unknown. Study conclusions and caveats: The bulk population could contribute abundant contaminating clonotypes to FACS-sorted repertoires. The CD4 and CD8 compartments had a small share of their clonotypes in common.

Making TCR cDNA involved 5'RACE template switching, which added UMIs and a universal primer site. TCRdb recomputed calls from the 5' RACE reads with MiXCR, one row per CDR3 protein. The sample has approximately 240,000 distinct CDR3 sequences, about 3.5% seen once. This CDR3 region has 14 residues. V was cut by 3 bases and J by 0 bases, with 6 bases left in between. This TCR came from a man younger than 35 who received the YFV17D yellow fever vaccine. Sequencing was performed on PBMCs, taken 15 days after the yellow fever booster vaccination. The gene calls are TRBV12-3 or TRBV12-4 and TRBJ1-3; no clear D gene. CDR3 DNA: TGTGCCAGCAGTTTCTCGAACTCTGGAAACACCATATATTTT. Encoded protein: CASSFSNSGNTIYF.